These 11 T cell receptor beta chains share one sample of origin, sequenced in a study of PD-L1 blockade in urothelial cancer. Sequencing used immunoSEQ multiplex PCR; TCRdb keeps in-frame clones, though not all of them. This table has tens of thousands of clones, roughly 86% appearing once. The sample was PBMCs, taken around atezolizumab (anti-PD-L1) treatment. The receptors were gathered from a man in his fifties with urothelial cancer.

This rearrangement joins TRBV5-1 to TRBJ2-3; 9 positions match TRBD2. This CDR3 has 17 residues. V was pared by 5 bases and J by 2 bases, with 12 bases of the junction left unmatched. Germline V gene data show CDR1 as SGHRS and CDR2 as YFSETQ. The CDR3 DNA reads as TGCGCCAGCAGTAAGACAGGGACTAGCCTGCCCACAGATACGCAGTATTTT. Amino acids: CASSKTGTSLPTDTQYF.

The chain is built from TRBV19 and TRBJ2-1; tentatively, D is TRBD1 (6 bases). Trimming cost V 6 bases and J 6 bases, with 18 bases left between them. The CDR3 length is 15 residues. Germline lookup yields CDR1 LNHDA and CDR2 SQIVND (reference sequence). CDR3 loop: CASRTYHRAVNEQFF. The CDR3 coding sequence is TGTGCCAGTAGGACCTACCACAGGGCGGTCAATGAGCAGTTCTTC. Based on the CDR3 plus reference TRBV19 and TRBJ2-1, the full variable domain is DGGITQSPKYLFRKEGQNVTLSCEQNLNHDAMYWYRQDPGQGLRLIYYSQIVNDFQKGDIAEGYSVSREKKESFPLTVTSAQKNPTAFYLCASRTYHRAVNEQFFGPGTRLTVL.

This clone has more than one count but fewer than ten. The V and J genes are TRBV5-5 and TRBJ2-7, with a weak D call TRBD2 (5 bases). The CDR3 consists of 15 residues. Trimming took 0 bases from V and 2 from J, leaving 12 bases between them. The germline gives CDR1 SGHKS, CDR2 YYEKEE (reference sequence). The CDR3 region has the DNA TGTGCCAGCAGCTTGGGAGGGAGTGGGACCTACGAGCAGTACTTC. Its protein is CASSLGGSGTYEQYF.

This chain uses TRBV7-2 with TRBJ1-6, with D uncertain. The germline V gene has CDR1 SGHTA and CDR2 FQGNSA. Trimming left V 5 bases short and J 5 bases short, with 10 bases between. The length of the CDR3 is 14 residues. This chain's CDR3 is CASSPDTNNSPLHF. Written as DNA, the CDR3 is TGTGCCAGCAGCCCCGACACGAATAATTCACCCCTCCACTTT.

This clone occurred once. The chain is built from TRBV30 and TRBJ1-1, with D unclear. The V gene lost 3 bases and the J gene lost 12 bases, with 17 bases spanning the gap. CDR3 size: 12 residues. From germline, CDR1 is GTSNPN and CDR2 SVGIG (reference sequence). In DNA form, the CDR3 reads TGTGCCTGGAGCAAGAGCGGACTTAAAACTTTCTTT. It yields the protein CAWSKSGLKTFF.

J is TRBJ2-4 and V is TRBV6-1; a weak D match, TRBD2 (6 bases). The germline V and J ends were trimmed by 4 bases and 3 bases, with 10 bases remaining between them. The CDR3 runs to 14 residues. Germline V gives CDR1 MNHNS, CDR2 SASEGT. Here the CDR3 DNA reads TGTGCCAGCAGTGTGGGCGGGGACAAAAACATTCAGTACTTC. Residues: CASSVGGDKNIQYF.

The chain uses TRBV5-1 and TRBJ1-1; D possibly corresponds to TRBD1 (5 bases). The CDR3 covers 14 residues. Germline values: CDR1 SGHRS, CDR2 YFSETQ. V lost 2 bases to trimming and J lost 7 bases, with 15 bases between them. The CDR3 spells CASSFGGTLFEAFF. CDR3 DNA sequence: TGCGCCAGCAGCTTTGGGGGGACGTTATTTGAAGCTTTCTTT.

The rearrangement uses TRBV5-6 and TRBJ1-1; possible D gene TRBD1, 5 bases. The ends were cut back, 4 bases at V and 1 base at J, with 14 bases in the middle. Germline V gene lookup returns CDR1 SGHDT and CDR2 YYEEEE. The CDR3 has 15 amino acids. The CDR3: CASSPLGLGNTEAFF. The CDR3 DNA is TGTGCCAGCAGCCCCCTGGGACTGGGGAACACTGAAGCTTTCTTT.

The chain joins TRBV7-6 to TRBJ2-5; TRBD2 is a possible D gene (5 bases). V dropped 1 base and J dropped 5 bases, with 11 bases sitting between them. Germline CDR1 is SGHVS and CDR2 is FNYEAQ. This CDR3 comprises 14 residues. CDR3 in amino acids: CASSLGLQRETQYF. The CDR3 nucleotides are TGTGCCAGCAGCTTAGGGCTACAGCGGGAGACCCAGTACTTC.

The chain carries TRBV27 and TRBJ2-7; D not resolved. Trimming removed 5 bases at V and 2 bases at J, with 16 bases between. The germline CDR1 and CDR2 sequences are MNHEY and SMNVEV (reference sequence). The CDR3 is 15 amino acids. The CDR3 region has the DNA TGTGCCAGCAGTGGAATCTCTGGCGGAACCTACGAGCAGTACTTC. Translated, it gives CASSGISGGTYEQYF.

The chain is built from TRBV7-8 and TRBJ1-1; no firm D call. CDR3 length equals 14 residues. Trimming cost V 4 bases and J 0 bases, with 9 bases left between them. Germline V gene sequence: CDR1 SGHVS, CDR2 FQNEAQ. The DNA of the CDR3 is TGTGCCAGCAGCTCGCGGTGGCTGAACACTGAAGCTTTCTTT. Its protein product is CASSSRWLNTEAFF. The variable domain in full, completed from reference TRBV7-8 and TRBJ1-1, reads GAGVSQSPRYKVAKRGQDVALRCDPISGHVSLFWYQQALGQGPEFLTYFQNEAQLDKSGLPSDRFFAERPEGSVSTLKIQRTQQEDSAVYLCASSSRWLNTEAFFGQGTRLTVV.